This TCR beta chain is drawn from a study of CD8 T cells in ankylosing spondylitis. Findings and caveats of the study: Seven or eight highly homologous variants made up a TCR beta motif, and this motif appeared characteristic of ankylosing spondylitis blood. It was reported that disease-linked clones were significantly enriched in matched ankylosing spondylitis synovial fluid. CD8+ disease-linked clones were present at relatively low frequencies in blood.

The TCR beta libraries were generated through quantitative 5'-RACE incorporating molecular barcodes. TCRdb re-analysed the 5' RACE reads in MiXCR, keeping a single row per CDR3 protein. Among under 950,000 distinct CDR3 sequences listed, roughly 19% were seen once. The CDR3 has 14 amino acids. Trimming shortened V by 2 bases and J by 1 base, and 8 bases separated the two germline ends. Germline V CDR1 and CDR2: LGHNA, YSLEER. On this clonotype: The target antigen is unknown.

The rearrangement uses TRBV4-3 and TRBJ1-1, with TRBD1 as a possible D gene (5 bases). The receptor was derived from a male donor with ankylosing spondylitis. The sample comprised blood, either unsorted or a sorted T cell fraction (not recorded which). The CDR3 DNA reads as TGCGCCAGCAGCCAAAATGACAGGAACACTGAAGCTTTCTTT. It yields the protein CASSQNDRNTEAFF.